These 20 T cell receptor beta chains came from one sample sequenced in a study of T cell repertoires in cytomegalovirus infection. TCRdb redid the calling of the reads with MiXCR, one entry per CDR3 protein. The sample records about 740,000 distinct CDR3 sequences, about 30% being singletons. Their target antigens are unknown. The specimen was cultured PBMCs, collected from culture after CMV antigen stimulation. The receptors originated from a human donor in good health (CMV status not recorded). Some clones in this sample may be carry-over from other donors' samples.

This chain uses TRBV7-2 with TRBJ1-6; possible D gene TRBD1, 6 bases. The CDR3 extends over 15 amino acids. Germline loops: CDR1 SGHTA, CDR2 FQGNSA. The V end lost 5 bases, the J end lost 9 bases, and 17 bases lay between the germline ends. CDR3 nucleotides: TGTGCCAGCAGCCCCCGAGAAGGGGGTTCTTCACCCCTCCACTTT. This gives the protein CASSPREGGSSPLHF. The full variable domain, completed using reference TRBV7-2 and TRBJ1-6, is GAGVSQSPSNKVTEKGKDVELRCDPISGHTALYWYRQSLGQGLEFLIYFQGNSAPDKSGLPSDRFSAERTGGSVSTLTIQRTQQEDSAVYLCASSPREGGSSPLHFGNGTRLTVT.

The chain recombines TRBV27 with TRBJ2-7; the match to TRBD2 covers 8 bases. The CDR3 runs 13 residues. Trimming removed 8 bases from V and 6 bases from J; junction bases left unmatched: 9. Germline V lookup: CDR1 MNHEY, CDR2 SMNVEV (reference sequence). For the CDR3, the DNA is TGTGCCAGCCGCGGGGGGAAAGGGCTCGAGCAGTACTTC. This sequence encodes CASRGGKGLEQYF.

In this sample, this clonotype turned up a few times. The chain recombines TRBV12-3 or TRBV12-4 with TRBJ1-2; the match to TRBD1 covers 8 bases. V dropped 8 bases and J dropped 2; count of bases not matched to a gene: 7. This CDR3 comprises 14 residues. CDR3 coding DNA: TGTGCCAGCGGAATGTGGGACAGGAACTATGGCTACACCTTC. It specifies CASGMWDRNYGYTF.

This chain connects TRBV6-5 to TRBJ1-5; 9 bases are shared with TRBD1. The CDR3 length is 13 residues. Germline CDR1 reads MNHEY; CDR2 reads SVGAGI. V shed 2 bases and J 11 bases; nucleotides not matched to a gene: 4. CDR3 DNA sequence: TGTGCCAGCAGTTACGATGGGACAGGGACCCAGCATTTT. This encodes CASSYDGTGTQHF.

This rearrangement joins TRBV5-6 to TRBJ1-5; D not resolved. The CDR3 is 13 residues long. V lost 0 bases and J 5 bases, leaving 6 bases between the germline ends. From germline, CDR1 is SGHDT and CDR2 YYEEEE. The chain's CDR3 is CASSLGPHQPQHF. CDR3 sequence (DNA): TGTGCCAGCAGCTTGGGCCCCCATCAGCCCCAGCATTTT.

The rearrangement uses TRBV6-5 and TRBJ2-7, with a weak D call TRBD2 (6 bases). Germline assignment: CDR1 MNHEY and CDR2 SVGAGI. This CDR3 spans 14 amino acids. The germline V and J ends were trimmed by 1 base and 1 base, with 8 bases remaining between them. CDR3 sequence: CASSYWRDSYEQYF. The DNA for the CDR3 is TGTGCCAGCAGTTACTGGCGGGATTCCTACGAGCAGTACTTC.

The chain uses TRBV6-2 or TRBV6-3 and TRBJ2-1, with D hard to call. The CDR3 is 15 residues long. V shed 7 bases and J shed 2 bases, with 15 bases lying between them. Looked up from germline, CDR1 is MNHEY and CDR2 is SVGEGT. DNA for the CDR3: TGTGCCAGCACCCCGGTAGATAAAGCCTACAATGAGCAGTTCTTC. This sequence encodes CASTPVDKAYNEQFF.

This clonotype was counted between two and nine times. The chain couples TRBV15 to TRBJ1-1; 11 bases are shared with TRBD1. The germline gives CDR1 LNHNV, CDR2 YYDKDF (reference sequence). V shed 0 bases, J shed 5 bases, and the junction held 8 bases outside the gene matches. The CDR3 consists of 17 residues. The CDR3 DNA reads as TGTGCCACCAGCAGAGACAGGACAGGGGGCTGGCGGACTGAAGCTTTCTTT. Translating it yields CATSRDRTGGWRTEAFF.

This clonotype was seen repeatedly, ten times or more. The chain employs TRBV7-2 and TRBJ2-1; TRBD2 might be the D (5 bases). The CDR3 contains 16 residues. V shed 7 bases and J shed 4 bases, with 20 bases lying between them. Germline assignment: CDR1 SGHTA and CDR2 FQGNSA. The CDR3 spells CASTVAGSTRYNEQFF. The CDR3 nucleotides are TGTGCCAGCACCGTGGCGGGCTCAACAAGATACAATGAGCAGTTCTTC. Full variable domain (remainder filled in from reference TRBV7-2 and TRBJ2-1): GAGVSQSPSNKVTEKGKDVELRCDPISGHTALYWYRQSLGQGLEFLIYFQGNSAPDKSGLPSDRFSAERTGGSVSTLTIQRTQQEDSAVYLCASTVAGSTRYNEQFFGPGTRLTVL.

The chain combines TRBV4-1 with TRBJ1-2; D gene uncertain. Trimming cost V 1 base and J 0 bases, with 6 bases left between them. The CDR3 sequence is 14 residues long. The germline V gene encodes CDR1 MGHRA and CDR2 YSYEKL. CDR3 loop: CASSQVGSNYGYTF. The DNA for the CDR3 is TGCGCCAGCAGCCAAGTCGGTTCTAACTATGGCTACACCTTC.

This clonotype was observed a handful of times. V usage is TRBV27 and J usage is TRBJ2-5; 11 nucleotides match TRBD1. The V gene end was trimmed by 6 bases and the J gene end by 10 bases; junction bases not matched to a gene: 7. Germline V gives CDR1 MNHEY, CDR2 SMNVEV (reference sequence). The CDR3 consists of 13 residues. Written as DNA, the CDR3 is TGTGCCAGCAGGGGACAGGGGGTACAGGGCCAGTACTTC. Translated, it gives CASRGQGVQGQYF.

This clonotype was recorded at least ten times. The rearrangement links TRBV7-2 to TRBJ1-4; D gene ambiguous. Germline loops: CDR1 SGHTA, CDR2 FQGNSA. The CDR3 totals 14 residues. The V and J ends lost 3 bases and 5 bases respectively, with 10 bases between them. This CDR3 reads CASSFYGPNEKLFF. As DNA, the CDR3 is TGTGCCAGCAGCTTTTACGGTCCCAATGAAAAACTGTTTTTT.

V gene TRBV18 combines with J gene TRBJ2-7, with 7 bases aligning to TRBD2. The CDR3 spans 15 residues. Trimming took 0 bases from V and 2 from J; bases not matched to a gene: 4. Germline V gives CDR1 KGHSH, CDR2 LQKENI. The CDR3 DNA reads as TGTGCCAGCTCACCACCGGAGCGGGGCACCTACGAGCAGTACTTC. It translates to CASSPPERGTYEQYF.

The J gene is TRBJ2-5, the V gene TRBV7-9; TRBD1 is a possible D gene (5 bases). The CDR3 has 14 residues. V lost 5 bases and J lost 5, with 15 bases in between. Germline values: CDR1 SEHNR, CDR2 FQNEAQ (reference sequence). CDR3 sequence (DNA): TGTGCCAGCAGCCCACGTTGGGGCCAGGAGACCCAGTACTTC. Its protein is CASSPRWGQETQYF. Combining the CDR3 with reference TRBV7-9 and TRBJ2-5 gives the whole variable domain DTGVSQNPRHKITKRGQNVTFRCDPISEHNRLYWYRQTLGQGPEFLTYFQNEAQLEKSRLLSDRFSAERPKGSFSTLEIQRTEQGDSAMYLCASSPRWGQETQYFGPGTRLLVL.

Remarks on this clonotype: A clone one base away is much larger, so this may be a read error. This chain uses TRBV11-2 with TRBJ1-6; D is undetermined. The CDR3 is 15 amino acids. The V end was cut by 5 bases, the J end by 7 bases, with 15 bases between. Germline V lookup: CDR1 SGHAT, CDR2 FQNNGV. The DNA for the CDR3 is TGTGCCAGCAGCCCCCTGGTGGGGAAGAATTCACCCCTCCACTTT. As protein: CASSPLVGKNSPLHF.

This clonotype was seen more than once but under ten times. V and J are TRBV6-1 and TRBJ1-1, with TRBD1 identical over 7 bases. This CDR3 comprises 14 residues. The V and J ends lost 6 bases and 1 base, in that order; junction bases with no gene match: 5. CDR1 and CDR2 (germline): MNHNS, SASEGT. The CDR3 sequence is CASRTGTENTEAFF. CDR3 nucleotides: TGTGCCAGCAGGACTGGGACAGAGAACACTGAAGCTTTCTTT.

The chain is built from TRBV9 and TRBJ1-1; D unclear. V was pared by 0 bases and J by 1 base, with 4 bases between. This CDR3 has 13 amino acids. Germline values: CDR1 SGDLS, CDR2 YYNGEE. The CDR3 nucleotides read TGTGCCAGCAGCGTAGAACAGAACACTGAAGCTTTCTTT. It yields the protein CASSVEQNTEAFF.

The rearrangement joins TRBV7-2 to TRBJ1-6; 9 bases match TRBD1. Germline-derived CDR1 and CDR2 are SGHTA and FQGNSA. The CDR3 sequence is 17 residues long. The V gene end was trimmed by 7 bases and the J gene end by 6 bases; junction bases not matched to a gene: 13. CDR3 protein: CASTQDKGDRVNSPLHF. As DNA, the CDR3 is TGTGCCAGCACCCAAGATAAGGGGGACAGGGTTAATTCACCCCTCCACTTT.

This clonotype was observed at least ten times. The V and J genes are TRBV12-3 or TRBV12-4 and TRBJ1-2; TRBD1 matches at 8 bases. V shed 5 bases and J 0 bases; nucleotides not matched to a gene: 2. This CDR3 has 14 residues. The CDR3 bases are TGTGCCAGCAGTCCAGGGGGCGCTAACTATGGCTACACCTTC. This gives the protein CASSPGGANYGYTF.

This clonotype was seen a handful of times. V usage is TRBV6-2 or TRBV6-3 and J usage is TRBJ2-3; perhaps TRBD2 as D (5 bases). CDR1 MNHEY and CDR2 SVGEGT come from the germline V gene. V lost 6 bases and J lost 3, with 16 bases in between. The CDR3 contains 15 residues. CDR3 region: CASSSPSYRTDTQYF. Written as DNA, the CDR3 is TGTGCCAGCAGCTCCCCTAGCTATCGGACAGATACGCAGTATTTT.